The clone carrying this T cell receptor (beta chain) was recorded a few times. Libraries were prepared by immunoSEQ multiplex PCR; TCRdb keeps only in-frame clonotypes and omits some of them. The profile covers 43,000 or so clones, with over 80% appearing a single time and approximately 5.9% taken by the ten largest. The sample originates from a study of OX40 agonist ivuxolimab in advanced cancers. The sequenced sample was CD4+ or CD8+ T cells sorted from blood, obtained in a trial of the OX40 agonist ivuxolimab. The sequence derives from an adult with an advanced solid tumor such as melanoma, head and neck, liver or kidney cancer.

The CDR3 DNA reads TGTGCCATCTCGGCTAGCGGGAGGGCACTGGACGAGCAGTACTTC. Translation: CAISASGRALDEQYF. V gene TRBV10-3 combines with J gene TRBJ2-7; 12 bases fit TRBD2. Germline V CDR1 and CDR2: ENHRY, SYGVKD. Trimming at V came to 8 bases and at J to 5 bases, leaving 10 bases not matched to a gene. This CDR3 is built from 15 residues.